This T cell receptor (beta chain) was obtained from a study of T cells expressing NK-cell markers. The wider study: Seven sequenced donors out of eight were HCMV-seropositive, one seronegative.

Details on this clonotype: The antigen remains unidentified.

Germline assignment: CDR1 LNHDA and CDR2 SQIVND (reference sequence). CDR3 length: 14 amino acids. TCRdb derives one entry per CDR3 protein from the 5' RACE reads, leaving out DNA. The sample holds 300,000 to 450,000 distinct CDR3 sequences. Overall study results and limits: The study found dominant NKG2C+ clonotypes at about 1.0-8% of CD8+ T cells in over five donors. There remained a lack of clarity about HCMV specificity of expanded NKG2C+ T cell clones. Researchers report these clonotypes also headed the CD3+CD56-NKG2C+ fraction in several donors.

Sequencing used blood T cells: a sorted CD56 or NKG2C T cell subset, CD4+ or CD8+ T cells, or bulk PBMC T cells (not recorded which). This TCR was recovered from a man aged 18-69 years in good health. The chain couples TRBV19 to TRBJ2-6. The CDR3 reads CASRDLSGANVLTF.